A single sample gave rise to the 31 T cell receptor beta chains below, sequenced in a study of regulatory T cells in long-lasting Graves disease (dated by TCRdb to the early 2020s). The library was produced with multiplex PCR. Sequencing was carried out with an Illumina HiSeq 4000. To build TCR beta libraries, CDR3 regions were amplified by Arm-PCR using iRepertoire HTBI primers. TCRdb took the public reads, trimmed them with fastp at Q25, ran MiXCR for clone calling and kept in-frame beta chains. Entries are consolidated by CDR3 protein sequence, retaining the most common genes and DNA. Counted in this sample were 300,000 to 400,000 distinct CDR3 sequences; over 15% of them appeared once. The top ten constitute 25% to 30% of the sample. The time point label of this sample denotes: newly diagnosed GD, antithyroid drugs for less than 3 months. For both TCR sequencing and RNA sequencing, RNA was extracted from PBMCs using TRIzol.

The sample also formed part of further work on T cells in Graves' hyperthyroidism and ophthalmopathy.

The source was peripheral blood mononuclear cells (PBMCs), collected at new diagnosis, from a patient treated with antithyroid drugs. The receptors were sampled from a man aged 35 to 55 with Graves disease. Donor details come from another sample of the same person, matched by shared clones.

The V and J genes are TRBV11-2 and TRBJ2-3; no clear D. The CDR3 has 14 amino acids. With 5 bases removed from V and 0 bases from J, the gap between germline ends came to 9 bases. CDR1 and CDR2 from the germline V gene are SGHAT and FQNNGV. CDR3 sequence: CASSPITSTDTQYF. The CDR3 DNA reads TGTGCCAGCAGCCCGATCACTAGCACAGATACGCAGTATTTT.

This clonotype was observed many times. The chain recombines TRBV2 with TRBJ1-5; 7 nucleotides agree with TRBD1. CDR3 size: 15 residues. Losses at the gene ends were 5 bases for V and 0 bases for J; bases not matched to a gene: 4. CDR1 SNHLY and CDR2 FYNNEI come from the germline V gene. This CDR3 is CASSNRGHSNQPQHF. DNA for the CDR3: TGTGCCAGCAGTAACAGGGGTCATAGCAATCAGCCCCAGCATTTT.

This clonotype has a handful of counts. The chain uses TRBV27 and TRBJ2-3; TRBD2 matches 15 bases. CDR1 and CDR2 from the germline V gene are MNHEY and SMNVEV (reference sequence). This CDR3 is built from 16 residues. V was pared by 7 bases and J by 2 bases, with 4 bases of the junction left unmatched. The CDR3 DNA reads TGTGCCAGCAAGGGACTAGCGGGGGGAATCACAGATACGCAGTATTTT. This codes for CASKGLAGGITDTQYF.

This clonotype was observed at least ten times. The rearrangement joins TRBV11-2 to TRBJ2-7, with 9 bases fitting TRBD2. CDR3 length equals 16 residues. Per germline, CDR1 SGHAT and CDR2 FQNNGV. Trimming took 4 bases from V and 4 from J; bases not matched to a gene: 11. The CDR3 sequence: CASSSQVAGDNYEQYF. The DNA for the CDR3 is TGTGCCAGCAGCTCCCAGGTAGCGGGGGACAATTACGAGCAGTACTTC.

This clonotype was detected ten times or more. The chain carries TRBV5-1 and TRBJ1-1; 10 bases agree with TRBD1. The junction had 7 bases not matched to a gene; V was cut back by 5 bases and J by 0 bases. CDR3 length equals 16 residues. The V gene's germline CDR1 is SGHRS and CDR2 YFSETQ. The CDR3 nucleotides are TGCGCCAGCAGGCGTGGACAGGGGGGCATGAACACTGAAGCTTTCTTT. Translating it yields CASRRGQGGMNTEAFF.

In this sample, this clonotype turned up many times. J is TRBJ1-2 and V is TRBV6-2 or TRBV6-3; D call uncertain. This CDR3 is built from 13 residues. Per the germline V gene, CDR1 is MNHEY and CDR2 is SVGEGT. Trimming took 6 bases from V and 2 from J, leaving 10 bases between them. The CDR3 region has the DNA TGTGCCAGCAGACCCCCAGGAAACTATGGCTACACCTTC. Amino acid sequence: CASRPPGNYGYTF.

This clonotype was observed a few times. This chain uses TRBV6-1 with TRBJ2-1, with D perhaps given as TRBD1 or TRBD2 (6 bases each). The CDR3 is 13 residues long. The V gene lost 6 bases and the J gene lost 3 bases, with 9 bases spanning the gap. Germline CDR1 and CDR2: MNHNS and SASEGT. The CDR3 spells CASRGGGYNEQFF. In nucleotides, the CDR3 is TGTGCCAGCAGAGGGGGAGGCTACAATGAGCAGTTCTTC.

This clonotype was counted at least ten times. The V call is TRBV29-1, the J call TRBJ1-1; TRBD1 agrees at 8 bases. Germline assignment: CDR1 SQVTM and CDR2 ANQGSEA. The CDR3 runs to 13 residues. Trimming cost V 4 bases and J 3 bases; bases outside gene matches: 4. The DNA for the CDR3 is TGCAGCGTTGGGACAGGGAAAGACACTGAAGCTTTCTTT. As protein: CSVGTGKDTEAFF.

This clonotype was recorded many times. The chain links TRBV5-1 to TRBJ2-1; 7 bases align to TRBD2. Germline V gene data show CDR1 as SGHRS and CDR2 as YFSETQ. CDR3 length: 14 amino acids. Trimming removed 0 bases from V and 7 bases from J; junction bases left unmatched: 4. The CDR3, as DNA: TGCGCCAGCAGCTTGGACGGCGGGGGAAATGAGCAGTTCTTC. As protein: CASSLDGGGNEQFF. Complete variable domain (other parts from reference TRBV5-1 and TRBJ2-1): KAGVTQTPRYLIKTRGQQVTLSCSPISGHRSVSWYQQTPGQGLQFLFEYFSETQRNKGNFPGRFSGRQFSNSRSEMNVSTLELGDSALYLCASSLDGGGNEQFFGPGTRLTVL.

This clonotype was recorded a few times. This may be a read error: a much more frequent sequence differs by one nucleotide. The V and J genes are TRBV7-8 and TRBJ2-7, with 7 nucleotides matching TRBD1. Germline CDR1 and CDR2: SGHVS and FQNEAQ. Losses at the gene ends were 5 bases for V and 9 bases for J; bases not matched to a gene: 16. This CDR3 is 15 amino acids long. CDR3 bases: TGTGCCAGCAGCCAGAGGGGGACAGTGATTTTCGGGCAGTACTTC. Protein: CASSQRGTVIFGQYF.

This clonotype was counted many times. The chain is built from TRBV2 and TRBJ1-1, with D uncertain. The CDR3 is made up of 13 amino acids. Trimming removed 7 bases at V and 2 bases at J, with 11 bases between. Germline-derived CDR1 and CDR2 are SNHLY and FYNNEI. CDR3 DNA sequence: TGTGCCAGCAAGGGAGTACGCAACACTGAAGCTTTCTTT. Encoded protein: CASKGVRNTEAFF.

This clonotype appeared a few times. The CDR3 DNA is TGTGCCAGCAGCCAAGGACGGACAGGGCTGTTCTTC. The encoded protein is CASSQGRTGLFF. This chain joins TRBV3-1 and TRBJ2-1; TRBD1 agrees at 8 bases. This CDR3 has 12 residues. Germline CDR1 is LGHDT and CDR2 is YNNKEL (reference sequence). Trimming removed 1 base from V and 15 bases from J; junction bases left unmatched: 5.

This clonotype has only a few counts. This chain links TRBV6-6 with TRBJ2-6; D is possibly TRBD2 (5 bases). CDR1 is MNHNY and CDR2 is SVGAGI in the germline V gene (reference sequence). CDR3 length: 16 residues. Trimming stripped 0 bases from V and 4 bases from J, with 10 bases between. The CDR3 protein is CASSYSRGWGANVLTF. The DNA of the CDR3 is TGTGCCAGCAGTTACTCGAGAGGGTGGGGGGCCAACGTCCTGACTTTC.

This clonotype occurred a few times. The chain carries TRBV18 and TRBJ2-3; tentatively, D is TRBD1 (5 bases). Trimming pared 5 bases from V and 3 bases from J, leaving 12 bases between. CDR3 length: 14 residues. CDR1 KGHSH and CDR2 LQKENI come from the germline V gene. CDR3: CASSNLRATDTQYF. For the CDR3, the DNA is TGTGCCAGCTCAAACCTCAGGGCTACAGATACGCAGTATTTT.

The table lists this clonotype with many counts. The chain carries TRBV18 and TRBJ2-7; perhaps TRBD2 as D (6 bases). Trimming cost V 0 bases and J 5 bases, with 14 bases left between them. Germline-derived CDR1 and CDR2 are KGHSH and LQKENI. The CDR3 spans 15 residues. CDR3 sequence reads: CASSPPAGGIHEQYF. The CDR3 bases are TGTGCCAGCTCACCACCGGCCGGGGGTATCCACGAGCAGTACTTC.

About this clonotype: One junction end does not reproduce the germline sequence, and a read error may be involved. The rearrangement uses TRBV27 and TRBJ2-7; D might be TRBD2 (5 bases). This CDR3 is built from 15 residues. The germline CDR1 and CDR2 sequences are MNHEY and SMNVEV (reference sequence). The CDR3, as DNA: TGTGCCAGCGCCCTTGAATGGGCTAGCTCCCACGAGCAGTACTTC. It translates to CASALEWASSHEQYF.

This chain links TRBV5-1 with TRBJ2-1, with TRBD2 as a possible D gene (5 bases). Trimming cost V 0 bases and J 7 bases, with 11 bases left between them. Germline V gene sequence: CDR1 SGHRS, CDR2 YFSETQ. This CDR3 is 14 amino acids long. The CDR3 loop reads CASSLGGWENEQFF. DNA of the CDR3: TGCGCCAGCAGCTTGGGGGGTTGGGAGAATGAGCAGTTCTTC.

The V call is TRBV28, the J call TRBJ2-3; possible D gene TRBD2, 7 bases. Trimming removed 11 bases from V and 0 bases from J, with 15 bases in between. Germline values: CDR1 MDHEN, CDR2 SYDVKM. This CDR3 contains 14 residues. CDR3 loop: CASGSGTSTDTQYF. For the CDR3, the DNA is TGTGCCTCAGGGAGCGGGACAAGCACAGATACGCAGTATTTT. The full variable domain, completed using reference TRBV28 and TRBJ2-3, is DVKVTQSSRYLVKRTGEKVFLECVQDMDHENMFWYRQDPGLGLRLIYFSYDVKMKEKGDIPEGYSVSREKKERFSLILESASTNQTSMYLCASGSGTSTDTQYFGPGTRLTVL.

This clonotype was seen ten or more times. V is TRBV30 and J is TRBJ1-1; no clear D. The V gene lost 0 bases and the J gene lost 1 base, with 9 bases spanning the gap. Germline CDR1 and CDR2: GTSNPN and SVGIG (reference sequence). This CDR3 comprises 14 residues. The CDR3 bases are TGTGCCTGGAGTGTACTTTCCCCGAACACTGAAGCTTTCTTT. It is translated as CAWSVLSPNTEAFF.

This chain uses TRBV28 with TRBJ2-7; D is ambiguous. This CDR3 spans 15 amino acids. V was trimmed by 3 bases and J by 2 bases, leaving 14 bases between them. Germline values: CDR1 MDHEN, CDR2 SYDVKM. The CDR3 reads CASSFSHGWAYEQYF. DNA for the CDR3: TGTGCCAGCAGTTTCTCCCACGGGTGGGCCTACGAGCAGTACTTC.

The sample holds many counts of this clonotype. The V and J genes are TRBV10-2 and TRBJ2-7, with D perhaps matching TRBD2 (7 bases). Trimming stripped 4 bases from V and 0 bases from J, with 10 bases between. The CDR3 length is 14 residues. CDR1 is WSHSY, CDR2 SAAADI, per germline. The CDR3 is CASSGGGASYEQYF. The CDR3 DNA reads TGCGCCAGCAGTGGTGGGGGGGCCTCCTACGAGCAGTACTTC.

In its sample, this clonotype was seen many times. The J gene is TRBJ2-1, the V gene TRBV29-1, with D hard to call. The CDR3 is made up of 14 amino acids. Germline lookup yields CDR1 SQVTM and CDR2 ANQGSEA. V lost 3 bases and J lost 0, with 9 bases in between. The CDR3 reads CSVESWSSYNEQFF. In DNA form, the CDR3 reads TGCAGCGTTGAGTCCTGGAGCTCCTACAATGAGCAGTTCTTC.

This clonotype was seen a few times. The rearrangement uses TRBV28 and TRBJ2-5; D might be TRBD1 (6 bases). This CDR3 has 14 amino acids. From germline, CDR1 is MDHEN and CDR2 SYDVKM. The V and J ends lost 6 bases and 1 base respectively, with 12 bases between them. CDR3 nucleotide sequence: TGTGCCAGCAGGGGACATGGGGTCCAAGAGACCCAGTACTTC. This gives the protein CASRGHGVQETQYF.

This chain connects TRBV28 to TRBJ2-7; D remains ambiguous. The germline V gene encodes CDR1 MDHEN and CDR2 SYDVKM. V dropped 4 bases and J dropped 7 bases, with 11 bases sitting between them. The CDR3 extends over 12 amino acids. The CDR3 loop reads CASSSLWAEQYF. The CDR3, as DNA: TGTGCCAGCAGTTCCCTCTGGGCTGAGCAGTACTTC.

This clonotype showed up many times. The rearrangement uses TRBV20-1 and TRBJ2-4, with 8 bases fitting TRBD2. This CDR3 is 14 amino acids long. Germline CDR1 and CDR2: DFQATT and SNEGSKA (reference sequence). Losses at the gene ends were 5 bases for V and 6 bases for J; bases not matched to a gene: 9. The CDR3 loop is CSAPLRGGRNIQYF. In nucleotides, the CDR3 is TGCAGTGCTCCTCTTCGGGGGGGCAGAAACATTCAGTACTTC.

In its sample, this clonotype was seen a few times. A read error likely explains this, since a far larger clone differs by one base. V usage is TRBV5-1 and J usage is TRBJ2-1; TRBD1 matches 10 bases. V lost 4 bases and J lost 10; bases outside the gene matches: 11. CDR3 size: 15 residues. Germline CDR1 is SGHRS and CDR2 is YFSETQ. The chain's CDR3 is CASSDRDRGTNEQFF. DNA of the CDR3: TGCGCCAGCAGCGACCGGGACAGGGGAACGAACGAGCAGTTCTTC.

This clonotype was picked up a small number of times. The chain couples TRBV7-3 to TRBJ2-1; maybe TRBD2 (6 bases). CDR1 and CDR2 from the germline V gene are SGHTA and FQGTGA. V was trimmed by 5 bases and J by 6 bases, leaving 20 bases between them. There are 16 residues in the CDR3. The CDR3 here is CASSPHYGGASNEQFF. The CDR3 nucleotides are TGTGCCAGCAGCCCTCACTATGGCGGGGCATCCAATGAGCAGTTCTTC.

The chain carries TRBV10-3 and TRBJ2-2; possible D gene TRBD2, 7 bases. This CDR3 spans 19 amino acids. Germline V CDR1 and CDR2: ENHRY, SYGVKD. V shed 3 bases and J shed 2 bases, with 22 bases lying between them. The CDR3 DNA is TGTGCCATCAGTGAAGCTCGGTGGGAGGGACAACTAAACACCGGGGAGCTGTTTTTT. Its protein product is CAISEARWEGQLNTGELFF.

This clonotype was observed many times. This chain links TRBV20-1 with TRBJ2-1; TRBD2 aligns across 8 bases. Germline V gene sequence: CDR1 DFQATT, CDR2 SNEGSKA (reference sequence). CDR3 length equals 18 residues. V was clipped by 0 bases and J by 4 bases; unmatched bases: 14. The CDR3 is CSARDALLTSAPYNEQFF. CDR3 nucleotide sequence: TGCAGTGCTAGAGACGCGCTGCTGACTAGCGCTCCATACAATGAGCAGTTCTTC.

Only a few counts were recorded for this clonotype. The V and J genes are TRBV12-3 or TRBV12-4 and TRBJ2-4, with TRBD1 identical over 9 bases. The V gene end was trimmed by 2 bases and the J gene end by 6 bases; junction bases not matched to a gene: 5. There are 15 residues in the CDR3. The CDR3 is CASSLPGTGRNIQYF. Written as DNA, the CDR3 is TGTGCCAGCAGTTTACCCGGGACAGGGCGAAACATTCAGTACTTC.

This clonotype was counted at least ten times. The chain couples TRBV18 to TRBJ1-4; no reliable D call. Deletions cut 3 bases from V and 11 bases from J, with 13 bases between. The CDR3 extends over 13 amino acids. The germline V gene encodes CDR1 KGHSH and CDR2 LQKENI. CDR3 protein: CASSPGGARKLFF. As DNA, the CDR3 is TGTGCCAGCTCACCGGGTGGAGCTCGGAAACTGTTTTTT.